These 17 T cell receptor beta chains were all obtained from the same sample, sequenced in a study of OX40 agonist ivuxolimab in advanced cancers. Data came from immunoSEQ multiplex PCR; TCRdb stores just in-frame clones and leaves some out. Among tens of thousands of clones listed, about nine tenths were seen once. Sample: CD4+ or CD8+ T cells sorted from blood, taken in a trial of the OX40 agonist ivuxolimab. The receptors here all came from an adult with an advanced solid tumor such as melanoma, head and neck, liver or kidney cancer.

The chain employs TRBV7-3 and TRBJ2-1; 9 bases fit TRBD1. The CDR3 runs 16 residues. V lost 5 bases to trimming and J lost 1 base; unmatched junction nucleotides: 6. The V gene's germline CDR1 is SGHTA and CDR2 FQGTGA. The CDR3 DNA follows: TGTGCCAGCAGCACGAGACAGGGGGGGTCCTACAATGAGCAGTTCTTC. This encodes CASSTRQGGSYNEQFF.

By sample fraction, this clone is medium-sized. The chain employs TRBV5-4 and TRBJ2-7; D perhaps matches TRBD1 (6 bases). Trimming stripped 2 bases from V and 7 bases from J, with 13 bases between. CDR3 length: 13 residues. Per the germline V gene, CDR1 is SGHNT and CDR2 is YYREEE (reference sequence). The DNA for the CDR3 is TGTGCCAGCAGCTTACCCTCAGGGGTTGAGCAGTACTTC. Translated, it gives CASSLPSGVEQYF.

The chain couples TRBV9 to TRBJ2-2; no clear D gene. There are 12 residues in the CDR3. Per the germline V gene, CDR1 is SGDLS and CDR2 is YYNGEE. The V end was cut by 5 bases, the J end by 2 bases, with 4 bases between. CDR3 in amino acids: CASSVNTGELFF. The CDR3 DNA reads TGTGCCAGCAGTGTTAACACCGGGGAGCTGTTTTTT.

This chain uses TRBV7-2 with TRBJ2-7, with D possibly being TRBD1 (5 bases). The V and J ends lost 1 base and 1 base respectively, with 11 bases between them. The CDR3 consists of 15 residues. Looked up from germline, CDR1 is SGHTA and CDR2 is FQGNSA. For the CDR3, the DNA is TGTGCCAGCAGCTTAGAGCAGGGTAGGTCCTACGAGCAGTACTTC. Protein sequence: CASSLEQGRSYEQYF.

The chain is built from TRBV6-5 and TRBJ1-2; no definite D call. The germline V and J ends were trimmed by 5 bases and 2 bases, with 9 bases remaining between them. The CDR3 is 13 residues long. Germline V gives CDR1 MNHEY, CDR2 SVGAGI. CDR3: CASSDGENYGYTF. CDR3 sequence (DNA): TGTGCCAGCAGTGACGGGGAAAACTATGGCTACACCTTC.

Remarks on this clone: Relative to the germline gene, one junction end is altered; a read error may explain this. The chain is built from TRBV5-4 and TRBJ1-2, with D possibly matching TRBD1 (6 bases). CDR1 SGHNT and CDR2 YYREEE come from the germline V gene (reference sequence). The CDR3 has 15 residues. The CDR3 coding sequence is TGTGCCAGCAACTTGTTGGACAGTCCCTTTGTTGGCTACACCTTC. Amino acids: CASNLLDSPFVGYTF.

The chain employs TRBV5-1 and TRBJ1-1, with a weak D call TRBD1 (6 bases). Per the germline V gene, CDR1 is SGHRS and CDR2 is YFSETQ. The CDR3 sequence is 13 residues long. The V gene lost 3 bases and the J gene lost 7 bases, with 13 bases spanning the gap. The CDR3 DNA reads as TGCGCCAGCAGCTCCCAGGGGACTAGTGAAGCTTTCTTT. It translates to CASSSQGTSEAFF.

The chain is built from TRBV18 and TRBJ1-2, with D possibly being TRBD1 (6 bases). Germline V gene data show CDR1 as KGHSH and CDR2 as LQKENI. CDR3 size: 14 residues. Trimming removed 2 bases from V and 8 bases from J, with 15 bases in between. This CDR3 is CASSPSVAGVGYTF. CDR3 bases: TGTGCCAGCTCACCATCGGTGGCAGGGGTCGGCTACACCTTC.

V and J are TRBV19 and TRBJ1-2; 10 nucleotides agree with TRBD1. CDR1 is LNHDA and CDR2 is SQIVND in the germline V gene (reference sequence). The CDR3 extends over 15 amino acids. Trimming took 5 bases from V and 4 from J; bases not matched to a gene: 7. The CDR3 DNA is TGTGCCAGTAGTCCCGGACAGGGGGGCACCTATGGCTACACCTTC. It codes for CASSPGQGGTYGYTF.

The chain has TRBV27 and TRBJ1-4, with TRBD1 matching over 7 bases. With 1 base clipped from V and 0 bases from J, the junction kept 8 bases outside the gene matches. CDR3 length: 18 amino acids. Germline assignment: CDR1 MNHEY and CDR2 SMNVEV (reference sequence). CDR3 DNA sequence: TGTGCCAGCAGTTTATTTAGGTCAGGGGGTCCAACTAATGAAAAACTGTTTTTT. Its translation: CASSLFRSGGPTNEKLFF.

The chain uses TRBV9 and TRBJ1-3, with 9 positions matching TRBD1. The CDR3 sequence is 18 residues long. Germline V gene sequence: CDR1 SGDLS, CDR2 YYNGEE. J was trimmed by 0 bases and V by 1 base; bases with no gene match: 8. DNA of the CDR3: TGTGCCAGCAGCGTATCGGCAGAGACAGGGGGCTCTGGAAACACCATATATTTT. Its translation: CASSVSAETGGSGNTIYF.

CDR3 sequence reads: CASSLAGSRNSPLHF. The CDR3 coding sequence is TGCGCCAGCAGCTTGGCAGGGTCCCGAAATTCACCCCTCCACTTT. The chain recombines TRBV5-1 with TRBJ1-6; a possible D gene is TRBD1 (5 bases). Deletions cut 0 bases from V and 7 bases from J, with 11 bases between. Germline loops: CDR1 SGHRS, CDR2 YFSETQ. The CDR3 totals 15 residues. Based on the CDR3 plus reference TRBV5-1 and TRBJ1-6, the full variable domain is KAGVTQTPRYLIKTRGQQVTLSCSPISGHRSVSWYQQTPGQGLQFLFEYFSETQRNKGNFPGRFSGRQFSNSRSEMNVSTLELGDSALYLCASSLAGSRNSPLHFGNGTRLTVT.

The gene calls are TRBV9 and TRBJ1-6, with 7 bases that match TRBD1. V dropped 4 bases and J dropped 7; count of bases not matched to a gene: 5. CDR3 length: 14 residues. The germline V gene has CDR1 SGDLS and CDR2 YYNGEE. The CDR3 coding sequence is TGTGCCAGCAGCACTGGGACAGAGAATTCACCCCTCCACTTT. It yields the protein CASSTGTENSPLHF.

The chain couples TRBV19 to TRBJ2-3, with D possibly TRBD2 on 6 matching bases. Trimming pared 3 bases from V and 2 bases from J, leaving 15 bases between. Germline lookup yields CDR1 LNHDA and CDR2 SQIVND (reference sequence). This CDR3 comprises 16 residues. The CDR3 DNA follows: TGTGCCAGTAGTATTATGGGGACTGGTTACACAGATACGCAGTATTTT. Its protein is CASSIMGTGYTDTQYF.

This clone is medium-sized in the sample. CDR3 sequence reads: CASSATPGHFQYF. DNA of the CDR3: TGTGCCAGCAGCGCCACACCGGGACACTTTCAGTACTTC. V is TRBV11-2 and J is TRBJ2-7, with a tentative D call TRBD1 (6 bases). The V and J ends lost 5 bases and 10 bases respectively, with 18 bases between them. CDR1 is SGHAT, CDR2 FQNNGV, per germline. There are 13 residues in the CDR3.

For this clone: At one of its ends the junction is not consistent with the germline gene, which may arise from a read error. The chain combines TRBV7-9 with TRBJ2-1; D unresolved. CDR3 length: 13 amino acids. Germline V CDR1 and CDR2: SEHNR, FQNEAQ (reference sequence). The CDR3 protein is CASSSNVEYEKFF. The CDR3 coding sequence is TGTGCCAGCAGCTCCAACGTAGAATATGAGAAGTTCTTC.

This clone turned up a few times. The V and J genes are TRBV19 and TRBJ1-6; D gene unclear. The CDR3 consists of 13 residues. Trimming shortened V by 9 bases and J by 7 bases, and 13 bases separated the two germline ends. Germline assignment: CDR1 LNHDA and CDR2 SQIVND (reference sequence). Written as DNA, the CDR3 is TGTGCCAGCAGACAATTGGAAAATTCACCCCTCCACTTT. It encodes CASRQLENSPLHF.